One sample yielded the 29 T cell receptor beta chains listed below, sequenced in a study of technical replicates of blood from a few donors. The method was immunoSEQ multiplex PCR; TCRdb's version includes in-frame clones alone and lacks a portion of them. The sample shows fewer than 90,000 clones, about 92% of them seen only once. Sequencing used T cells isolated from PBMCs. The receptors originated from a human donor in good health.

The gene calls are TRBV7-9 and TRBJ2-1; 8 bases are a match to TRBD2. V lost 3 bases, J lost 0 bases, and 7 bases stayed unmatched. The CDR3 runs 17 residues. From germline, CDR1 is SEHNR and CDR2 FQNEAQ (reference sequence). Here the CDR3 DNA reads TGTGCCAGCAGCTTTCGGGGGGGCACTAGCTCCTACAATGAGCAGTTCTTC. This translates into CASSFRGGTSSYNEQFF.

This clone has just one count. The gene calls are TRBV7-9 and TRBJ1-1, with D tentatively TRBD1 (5 bases). The CDR3 spans 15 residues. The germline gives CDR1 SEHNR, CDR2 FQNEAQ (reference sequence). Trimming removed 4 bases at V and 3 bases at J, with 15 bases between. The CDR3 sequence: CASSSRELGDTEAFF. The CDR3, as DNA: TGTGCCAGCAGCTCGCGGGAGTTGGGGGACACTGAAGCTTTCTTT.

The chain employs TRBV19 and TRBJ2-1, with D uncertain. The V end was cut by 6 bases, the J end by 7 bases, with 4 bases between. This CDR3 region has 10 residues. Germline CDR1 reads LNHDA; CDR2 reads SQIVND (reference sequence). The CDR3 sequence is CASSGNEQFF. For the CDR3, the DNA is TGTGCCAGTAGCGGTAATGAGCAGTTCTTC.

The J gene is TRBJ1-5, the V gene TRBV4-1, with D possibly TRBD1 on 5 matching bases. CDR3 length: 15 amino acids. CDR1 MGHRA and CDR2 YSYEKL come from the germline V gene. V lost 4 bases and J lost 2, with 12 bases in between. This CDR3 is CASSPPSQGNQPQHF. The CDR3 nucleotides are TGCGCCAGCAGCCCACCGTCACAGGGCAATCAGCCCCAGCATTTT.

This chain uses TRBV23-1 with TRBJ2-4, with a tentative D call TRBD2 (7 bases). TRBV23-1 is an ORF; its function is uncertain. V was clipped by 10 bases and J by 5 bases, with 15 bases between them. This CDR3 has 13 amino acids. The CDR3 nucleotides read TGCGCCAACTTCAGGGAGGGGGAAAACATTCAGTACTTC. Translating it yields CANFREGENIQYF.

The CDR3 spells CASPTTSGRPESDNEQFF. DNA for the CDR3: TGTGCCAGCCCTACGACTAGCGGGAGGCCCGAAAGCGACAATGAGCAGTTCTTC. V is TRBV6-4 and J is TRBJ2-1; 13 bases match TRBD2. The CDR3 is 18 residues long. Germline loops: CDR1 MRHNA, CDR2 SNTAGT. V lost 8 bases to trimming and J lost 5 bases; unmatched junction nucleotides: 15.

The rearrangement links TRBV19 to TRBJ1-5, with D perhaps matching TRBD1 (5 bases). Between the trimmed V and J ends, which lost 4 bases and 2 bases, there was a span of 18 bases. The germline gives CDR1 LNHDA, CDR2 SQIVND (reference sequence). The CDR3 is 17 amino acids. Here the CDR3 reads CASSTNRFPGGNQPQHF. Here the CDR3 DNA reads TGTGCCAGTAGTACCAACAGGTTTCCTGGGGGCAATCAGCCCCAGCATTTT. Full variable domain (rest looked up from reference TRBV19 and TRBJ1-5): DGGITQSPKYLFRKEGQNVTLSCEQNLNHDAMYWYRQDPGQGLRLIYYSQIVNDFQKGDIAEGYSVSREKKESFPLTVTSAQKNPTAFYLCASSTNRFPGGNQPQHFGDGTRLSIL.

The chain links TRBV7-6 to TRBJ1-1; D is perhaps TRBD1 (5 bases). The germline V gene has CDR1 SGHVS and CDR2 FNYEAQ. The length of the CDR3 is 12 residues. V lost 5 bases to trimming and J lost 5 bases, with 9 bases between them. CDR3 amino acids: CASSRGGTEAFF. For the CDR3, the DNA is TGTGCCAGCAGCCGGGGGGGAACTGAAGCTTTCTTT.

J is TRBJ1-2 and V is TRBV6-5, with 9 bases fitting TRBD1. Germline lookup yields CDR1 MNHEY and CDR2 SVGAGI. The CDR3 is 14 amino acids. J was trimmed by 5 bases and V by 7 bases; bases with no gene match: 8. In DNA form, the CDR3 reads TGTGCCAGCACTTCGTTCGACAGGGGGTATGGCTACACCTTC. Translated, it gives CASTSFDRGYGYTF.

This chain uses TRBV6-5 with TRBJ2-5, with TRBD2 matching over 10 bases. The CDR3 is made up of 16 amino acids. The germline V gene encodes CDR1 MNHEY and CDR2 SVGAGI. V was pared by 0 bases and J by 2 bases, with 3 bases of the junction left unmatched. The DNA for the CDR3 is TGTGCCAGCAGTTACTCCCTAGCGGGGGCTCAAGAGACCCAGTACTTC. Protein sequence: CASSYSLAGAQETQYF.

V is TRBV6-5 and J is TRBJ1-6; tentatively, D is TRBD1 (6 bases). V lost 4 bases, J lost 3 bases, and 13 bases lay in between. The CDR3 is made up of 16 amino acids. Germline V gene data show CDR1 as MNHEY and CDR2 as SVGAGI. Here the CDR3 reads CASSSQGWYYNSPLHF. DNA for the CDR3: TGTGCCAGCAGTTCGCAGGGGTGGTACTATAATTCACCCCTCCACTTT.

This clone has just one count. This chain uses TRBV19 with TRBJ1-1, with TRBD1 matching 7 bases. The CDR3 spans 14 residues. The trim removed 5 bases at V and 8 bases at J, leaving 11 bases unmatched. CDR1 and CDR2 from the germline V gene are LNHDA and SQIVND (reference sequence). The CDR3 here is CASSWGRGTEEAFF. In DNA form, the CDR3 reads TGTGCCAGTAGTTGGGGTAGAGGGACAGAAGAAGCTTTCTTT. Variable domain in full (rest from reference TRBV19 and TRBJ1-1): DGGITQSPKYLFRKEGQNVTLSCEQNLNHDAMYWYRQDPGQGLRLIYYSQIVNDFQKGDIAEGYSVSREKKESFPLTVTSAQKNPTAFYLCASSWGRGTEEAFFGQGTRLTVV.

The V call is TRBV5-1, the J call TRBJ2-7; 7 bases are shared with TRBD1. Looked up from germline, CDR1 is SGHRS and CDR2 is YFSETQ. The CDR3 loop spans 14 amino acids. Trimming cost V 0 bases and J 4 bases; bases outside gene matches: 4. The CDR3 region is CASSLGQGLYEQYF. For the CDR3, the DNA is TGCGCCAGCAGCTTGGGACAGGGCCTTTACGAGCAGTACTTC.

J is TRBJ2-7 and V is TRBV7-9; D might be TRBD1 (7 bases). Looked up from germline, CDR1 is SEHNR and CDR2 is FQNEAQ (reference sequence). Trimming shortened V by 8 bases and J by 3 bases, and 14 bases separated the two germline ends. The CDR3 sequence is 13 residues long. The CDR3: CASGPRGDYEQYF. DNA of the CDR3: TGTGCCAGCGGTCCCAGGGGGGACTACGAGCAGTACTTC. Drawing the rest from reference TRBV7-9 and TRBJ2-7, the complete variable domain is DTGVSQNPRHKITKRGQNVTFRCDPISEHNRLYWYRQTLGQGPEFLTYFQNEAQLEKSRLLSDRFSAERPKGSFSTLEIQRTEQGDSAMYLCASGPRGDYEQYFGPGTRLTVT.

The chain recombines TRBV7-2 with TRBJ2-7; a possible D gene is TRBD1 (5 bases). CDR3 length: 15 amino acids. Germline assignment: CDR1 SGHTA and CDR2 FQGNSA. V was trimmed by 6 bases and J by 3 bases, leaving 18 bases between them. The CDR3 loop reads CASRQKGLRLYEQYF. In DNA form, the CDR3 reads TGTGCCAGCAGACAGAAGGGGCTACGTCTCTACGAGCAGTACTTC.

The chain's CDR3 is CASKTSFSGNTIYF. The CDR3 DNA reads TGTGCCAGCAAGACTTCGTTCTCTGGAAACACCATATATTTT. This chain connects TRBV2 to TRBJ1-3; no firm D call. V was pared by 7 bases and J by 0 bases, with 10 bases between. Germline CDR1 reads SNHLY; CDR2 reads FYNNEI. The CDR3 sequence is 14 residues long.

CDR3 in amino acids: CATQTSGMGEQYF. CDR3 DNA sequence: TGTGCCACCCAGACTAGCGGAATGGGAGAGCAGTACTTC. The chain is built from TRBV6-5 and TRBJ2-7, with 9 nucleotides matching TRBD2. This CDR3 is 13 amino acids long. Germline loops: CDR1 MNHEY, CDR2 SVGAGI. V gave up 10 bases and J gave up 7 bases; unmatched junction bases: 11.

CDR3 sequence reads: CASSYLEGGINGYTF. CDR3 coding DNA: TGTGCCAGCAGTTACCTCGAGGGGGGGATCAATGGCTACACCTTC. J is TRBJ1-2 and V is TRBV6-5; weak D call: TRBD1 (6 bases). V shed 2 bases and J shed 6 bases, with 16 bases lying between them. Germline CDR1 and CDR2: MNHEY and SVGAGI. The CDR3 consists of 15 residues.

The chain uses TRBV7-9 and TRBJ2-5; 8 positions agree with TRBD1. CDR1 and CDR2 (germline): SEHNR, FQNEAQ (reference sequence). The CDR3 is 17 residues long. The V and J ends lost 11 bases and 5 bases, in that order; junction bases with no gene match: 22. In DNA, the CDR3 is TGTGCCGGCGTAGGGCCCCGGGACAGGAGTCCGGGGGAGACCCAGTACTTC. The encoded protein is CAGVGPRDRSPGETQYF.

The chain combines TRBV15 with TRBJ2-1; maybe TRBD2 (5 bases). V lost 2 bases and J 14 bases, leaving 19 bases between the germline ends. Germline V gene data show CDR1 as LNHNV and CDR2 as YYDKDF (reference sequence). This CDR3 contains 14 residues. The CDR3 nucleotides read TGTGCCACCAGCAGAACCAAACGAGGGTTCGGGGAGTTCTTC. This codes for CATSRTKRGFGEFF.

The chain combines TRBV6-4 with TRBJ1-4; the match to TRBD1 covers 7 bases. V lost 0 bases to trimming and J lost 10 bases; unmatched junction nucleotides: 14. CDR1 and CDR2 (germline): MRHNA, SNTAGT. This CDR3 has 17 residues. In DNA, the CDR3 is TGTGCCAGCAGTGACTCGAGGGACAGCCCGAAGTATAGAAAACTGTTTTTT. This sequence encodes CASSDSRDSPKYRKLFF.

This chain joins TRBV5-4 and TRBJ2-6; 8 positions agree with TRBD1. CDR3 length: 20 amino acids. Losses at the gene ends were 0 bases for V and 4 bases for J; bases not matched to a gene: 15. Looked up from germline, CDR1 is SGHNT and CDR2 is YYREEE (reference sequence). CDR3 residues: CASSLGIDRGPSRGANVLTF. The CDR3 bases are TGTGCCAGCAGCTTGGGGATAGACAGGGGCCCTTCGCGCGGGGCCAACGTCCTGACTTTC.

The chain has TRBV10-3 and TRBJ1-3; TRBD1 matches at 7 bases. This CDR3 region has 13 residues. V dropped 5 bases and J dropped 6; count of bases not matched to a gene: 4. CDR1 and CDR2 from the germline V gene are ENHRY and SYGVKD. The CDR3 DNA reads TGTGCCATCAGTCTCGGACAGGAAAACACCATATATTTT. Protein: CAISLGQENTIYF.

The chain couples TRBV7-9 to TRBJ1-6; TRBD1 is a possible D gene (5 bases). The ends were cut back, 9 bases at V and 8 bases at J, with 8 bases in the middle. Per the germline V gene, CDR1 is SEHNR and CDR2 is FQNEAQ (reference sequence). The CDR3 runs 11 residues. CDR3 sequence reads: CASQGDSPLHF. The CDR3 nucleotides are TGTGCCAGTCAAGGGGATTCACCCCTCCACTTT.

The chain is built from TRBV27 and TRBJ2-6; 10 bases fit TRBD2. J gave up 1 base and V 7 bases, and 10 bases lay outside the gene matches. The CDR3 spans 18 residues. Germline V gene lookup returns CDR1 MNHEY and CDR2 SMNVEV (reference sequence). The CDR3 DNA follows: TGTGCCAGCAAGTTATCCAGCGGGAGGGCGTCTGGGGCCAACGTCCTGACTTTC. Its protein product is CASKLSSGRASGANVLTF.

The rearrangement links TRBV5-1 to TRBJ1-6; D is uncertain. The CDR3 has 18 residues. Deletions cut 4 bases from V and 5 bases from J, with 22 bases between. Germline values: CDR1 SGHRS, CDR2 YFSETQ. The CDR3 protein is CASSPGQTGILDNSPLHF. DNA for the CDR3: TGCGCCAGCAGCCCCGGGCAGACGGGAATACTCGATAATTCACCCCTCCACTTT.

The chain is built from TRBV7-8 and TRBJ2-7; D ambiguous. CDR1 is SGHVS and CDR2 is FQNEAQ in the germline V gene. V dropped 6 bases and J dropped 3 bases, with 12 bases sitting between them. The CDR3 spans 13 residues. CDR3 DNA: TGTGCCAGCAGACTTAGAGGAGACTACGAGCAGTACTTC. Its protein product is CASRLRGDYEQYF.

V gene TRBV5-3 combines with J gene TRBJ1-2; 7 nucleotides line up with TRBD1. TRBV5-3 carries the ORF label, with uncertain function. This CDR3 has 14 amino acids. Germline trimming cut 4 bases from V and 1 base from J; bases unmatched to any gene: 4. Here the CDR3 reads CARSTDRYNYGYTF. DNA of the CDR3: TGTGCCAGAAGCACGGACAGGTATAACTATGGCTACACCTTC.

The chain couples TRBV4-2 to TRBJ2-7; D is possibly TRBD1 (6 bases). This CDR3 has 12 residues. CDR1 is LGHNA and CDR2 is YNFKEQ in the germline V gene. Trimming pared 6 bases from V and 2 bases from J, leaving 8 bases between. In nucleotides, the CDR3 is TGTGCCAGCAGGGGGGACACCTACGAGCAGTACTTC. Amino acids: CASRGDTYEQYF.